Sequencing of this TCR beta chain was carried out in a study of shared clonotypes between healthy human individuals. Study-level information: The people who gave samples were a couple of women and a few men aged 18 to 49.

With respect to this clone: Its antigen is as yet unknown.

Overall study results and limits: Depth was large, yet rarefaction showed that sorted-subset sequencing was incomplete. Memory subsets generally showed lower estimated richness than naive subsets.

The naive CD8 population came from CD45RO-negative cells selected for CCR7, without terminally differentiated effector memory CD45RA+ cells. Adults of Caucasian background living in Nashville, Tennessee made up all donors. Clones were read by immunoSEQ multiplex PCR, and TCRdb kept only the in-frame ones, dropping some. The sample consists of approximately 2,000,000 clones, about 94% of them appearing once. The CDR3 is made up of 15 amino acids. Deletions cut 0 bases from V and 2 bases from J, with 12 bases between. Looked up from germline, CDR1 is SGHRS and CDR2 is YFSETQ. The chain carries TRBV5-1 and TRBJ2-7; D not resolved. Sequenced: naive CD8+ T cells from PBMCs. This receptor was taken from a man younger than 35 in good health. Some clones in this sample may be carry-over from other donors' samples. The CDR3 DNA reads TGCGCCAGCAGCTTGGGGGTGACTGCCGCCTACGAGCAGTACTTC. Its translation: CASSLGVTAAYEQYF.